This T cell receptor beta chain was captured by sequencing in a study of early T cells in non-severe SARS-CoV-2 infection. TCRdb re-analysed the 5' RACE reads in MiXCR, keeping a single row per CDR3 protein. The sample yields roughly 90,000 distinct CDR3 sequences, more than 13% seen once. The CDR3 totals 15 residues. Trimming shortened V by 6 bases and J by 2 bases, and 17 bases separated the two germline ends. Germline loops: CDR1 MNHEY, CDR2 SMNVEV (reference sequence). This clonotype was observed at least ten times. The V gene is TRBV27, the J gene TRBJ2-7, with D possibly TRBD1 on 6 matching bases. The receptor comes from an adult who was a healthcare worker with PCR-confirmed SARS-CoV-2 infection or an uninfected control (not recorded which). Sequencing was carried out using whole blood. CDR3 residues: CASRYRVWGTYEQYF. Written as DNA, the CDR3 is TGTGCCAGCAGGTACAGGGTTTGGGGTACCTACGAGCAGTACTTC.